These 17 T cell receptor beta chains came from one sample sequenced in a study of blood T cell repertoires in COVID-19. TCRdb keeps only in-frame clones here, not all; method: immunoSEQ multiplex PCR. The sample lists under 150,000 clones, over 75% occurring once. What was sequenced was PBMCs or T cells enriched from blood (not recorded which). These receptors were taken from a woman in her twenties or thirties with acute COVID-19.

The genes are TRBV28 and TRBJ1-4; D perhaps matches TRBD1 (5 bases). The CDR3 has 17 amino acids. V lost 5 bases, J lost 3 bases, and 19 bases lay in between. CDR1 MDHEN and CDR2 SYDVKM come from the germline V gene. CDR3 nucleotides: TGTGCCAGCAGTATCCCGCCGGGGGGGGGAGCTAATGAAAAACTGTTTTTT. Protein sequence: CASSIPPGGGANEKLFF.

The rearrangement joins TRBV11-2 to TRBJ2-7; TRBD1 is a possible D gene (5 bases). The germline V and J ends were trimmed by 1 base and 6 bases, with 13 bases remaining between them. The CDR3 runs 14 residues. Per germline, CDR1 SGHAT and CDR2 FQNNGV. The CDR3 DNA is TGTGCCAGCAGCTTAGTCCCAGGGCTGGGCGAGCAGTACTTC. Its translation: CASSLVPGLGEQYF. Full variable domain (remainder filled in from reference TRBV11-2 and TRBJ2-7): EAGVAQSPRYKIIEKRQSVAFWCNPISGHATLYWYQQILGQGPKLLIQFQNNGVVDDSQLPKDRFSAERLKGVDSTLKIQPAKLEDSAVYLCASSLVPGLGEQYFGPGTRLTVT.

The CDR3 spells CASSLVGQGGSEQYF. The DNA of the CDR3 is TGTGCCAGCAGCTTAGTGGGACAGGGGGGGAGCGAGCAGTACTTC. J is TRBJ2-7 and V is TRBV11-2, with 11 bases identical to TRBD1. V lost 1 base and J lost 6; bases outside the gene matches: 5. This CDR3 is built from 15 residues. Germline values: CDR1 SGHAT, CDR2 FQNNGV.

The chain is built from TRBV9 and TRBJ1-1, with a tentative D call TRBD1 (5 bases). This CDR3 comprises 13 residues. Germline loops: CDR1 SGDLS, CDR2 YYNGEE. V lost 1 base to trimming and J lost 5 bases, with 9 bases between them. The CDR3 spells CASSVWEGTEAFF. The CDR3, as DNA: TGTGCCAGCAGCGTATGGGAGGGGACTGAAGCTTTCTTT.

The chain is built from TRBV7-9 and TRBJ2-3; D perhaps matches TRBD2 (6 bases). V lost 3 bases and J lost 0, with 10 bases in between. Germline V gene data show CDR1 as SEHNR and CDR2 as FQNEAQ (reference sequence). The CDR3 covers 15 residues. The CDR3 bases are TGTGCCAGCAGCTTCAGTAGCGGTAGCACAGATACGCAGTATTTT. Amino acids: CASSFSSGSTDTQYF.

The rearrangement uses TRBV10-3 and TRBJ2-5; 7 nucleotides line up with TRBD2. The CDR3 length is 14 residues. The germline gives CDR1 ENHRY, CDR2 SYGVKD. Germline trimming cut 4 bases from V and 4 bases from J; bases unmatched to any gene: 6. The CDR3, as DNA: TGTGCCATCAGTGGGGTCGGGGAGGGAGAGACCCAGTACTTC. Amino acid sequence: CAISGVGEGETQYF.

The chain is built from TRBV28 and TRBJ1-1; D is perhaps TRBD1 (6 bases). V lost 8 bases, J lost 0 bases, and 13 bases lay in between. CDR3 length equals 14 residues. CDR1 is MDHEN and CDR2 is SYDVKM in the germline V gene. The CDR3 loop reads CASQPQGLNTEAFF. The CDR3 bases are TGTGCCAGCCAACCACAGGGTTTGAACACTGAAGCTTTCTTT.

This clone was observed a single time. The CDR3 loop reads CATSEGGNTEAFF. The CDR3 DNA sequence: TGTGCCACCAGCGAAGGCGGAAACACTGAAGCTTTCTTT. The chain employs TRBV24-1 and TRBJ1-1; unclear D gene. This CDR3 is built from 13 residues. CDR1 and CDR2 (germline): KGHDR, SFDVKD. Trimming stripped 7 bases from V and 2 bases from J, with 10 bases between.

This sequence joins TRBV24-1 and TRBJ2-2, with TRBD1 identical over 12 bases. The CDR3 sequence is 17 residues long. V trimming: 3 bases; J trimming: 2 bases; junction bases outside the gene matches: 3. Germline CDR1 reads KGHDR; CDR2 reads SFDVKD. DNA of the CDR3: TGTGCCACCAGTGATCTCGGGACAGGGGGCAACACCGGGGAGCTGTTTTTT. Its translation: CATSDLGTGGNTGELFF.

The chain is built from TRBV5-1 and TRBJ2-7; TRBD2 agrees at 8 bases. Unmatched junction bases numbered 7, after V lost 2 bases and J lost 0 bases. The CDR3 extends over 16 amino acids. CDR1 and CDR2 (germline): SGHRS, YFSETQ. CDR3 protein: CASSFSSGSVSYEQYF. The CDR3 bases are TGCGCCAGCAGCTTCTCCAGCGGGAGTGTCTCCTACGAGCAGTACTTC.

This clone appeared once. The chain uses TRBV4-3 and TRBJ2-7; 7 bases agree with TRBD2. CDR3 length: 15 residues. Per the germline V gene, CDR1 is LGHNA and CDR2 is YSLEER. V gave up 1 base and J gave up 2 bases; unmatched junction bases: 5. The CDR3 DNA reads as TGCGCCAGCAGCCAAGGGACTAGGTCAGCCTACGAGCAGTACTTC. Translated: CASSQGTRSAYEQYF.

J is TRBJ1-4 and V is TRBV10-3; D gene ambiguous. Trimming pared 2 bases from V and 3 bases from J, leaving 4 bases between. CDR1 ENHRY and CDR2 SYGVKD come from the germline V gene. The CDR3 covers 13 residues. CDR3 loop: CAISEGANEKLFF. CDR3 in DNA: TGTGCCATCAGTGAGGGAGCTAATGAAAAACTGTTTTTT.

The rearrangement links TRBV6-4 to TRBJ2-1, with 9 bases lining up with TRBD2. V lost 8 bases, J lost 0 bases, and 8 bases stayed unmatched. The germline CDR1 and CDR2 sequences are MRHNA and SNTAGT. The CDR3 extends over 16 amino acids. The CDR3 nucleotides are TGTGCCAGCGGAAAACATAGCGGGAGCTCCTACAATGAGCAGTTCTTC. It translates to CASGKHSGSSYNEQFF.

The genes are TRBV6-5 and TRBJ2-7, with TRBD2 matching over 10 bases. J was trimmed by 3 bases and V by 6 bases; bases with no gene match: 8. The CDR3 consists of 15 residues. Germline V gene data show CDR1 as MNHEY and CDR2 as SVGAGI. CDR3 region: CASSDDWTSGYEQYF. For the CDR3, the DNA is TGTGCCAGCAGCGACGATTGGACTAGCGGCTACGAGCAGTACTTC.

The V gene is TRBV30, the J gene TRBJ2-7; a weak D match, TRBD1 (6 bases). With 0 bases removed from V and 6 bases from J, the gap between germline ends came to 12 bases. Germline CDR1 and CDR2: GTSNPN and SVGIG (reference sequence). The CDR3 runs 13 residues. CDR3 amino acids: CAWSVPGAGEQYF. The CDR3 DNA reads TGTGCCTGGAGTGTACCAGGGGCAGGCGAGCAGTACTTC.

V and J are TRBV10-3 and TRBJ2-3; TRBD1 agrees at 7 bases. The length of the CDR3 is 14 residues. Germline CDR1 and CDR2: ENHRY and SYGVKD. V shed 3 bases and J 6 bases; nucleotides not matched to a gene: 6. CDR3 protein: CAISETGDLDTQYF. The CDR3 bases are TGTGCCATCAGTGAAACAGGGGATCTTGATACGCAGTATTTT.

V is TRBV6-5 and J is TRBJ2-1; weak D call: TRBD2 (5 bases). Germline loops: CDR1 MNHEY, CDR2 SVGAGI. The V gene lost 1 base and the J gene lost 4 bases, with 11 bases spanning the gap. The CDR3 length is 15 residues. The CDR3 reads CASSYLASTYNEQFF. Here the CDR3 DNA reads TGTGCCAGCAGTTACTTGGCTAGCACTTACAATGAGCAGTTCTTC.